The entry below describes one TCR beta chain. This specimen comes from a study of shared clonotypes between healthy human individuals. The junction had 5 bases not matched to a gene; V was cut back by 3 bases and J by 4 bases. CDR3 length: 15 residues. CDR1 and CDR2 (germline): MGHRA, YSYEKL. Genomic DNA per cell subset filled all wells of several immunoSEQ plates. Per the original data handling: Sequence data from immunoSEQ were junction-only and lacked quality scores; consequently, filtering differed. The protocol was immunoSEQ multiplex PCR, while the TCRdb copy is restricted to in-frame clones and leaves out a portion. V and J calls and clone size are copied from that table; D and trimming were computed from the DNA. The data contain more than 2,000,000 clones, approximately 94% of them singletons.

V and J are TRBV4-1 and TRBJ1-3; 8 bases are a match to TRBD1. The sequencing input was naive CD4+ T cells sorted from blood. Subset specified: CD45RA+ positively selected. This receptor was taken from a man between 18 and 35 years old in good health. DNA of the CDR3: TGCGCCAGCAGCCAGGACAGGGTCTCCGGAAACACCATATATTTT. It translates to CASSQDRVSGNTIYF.